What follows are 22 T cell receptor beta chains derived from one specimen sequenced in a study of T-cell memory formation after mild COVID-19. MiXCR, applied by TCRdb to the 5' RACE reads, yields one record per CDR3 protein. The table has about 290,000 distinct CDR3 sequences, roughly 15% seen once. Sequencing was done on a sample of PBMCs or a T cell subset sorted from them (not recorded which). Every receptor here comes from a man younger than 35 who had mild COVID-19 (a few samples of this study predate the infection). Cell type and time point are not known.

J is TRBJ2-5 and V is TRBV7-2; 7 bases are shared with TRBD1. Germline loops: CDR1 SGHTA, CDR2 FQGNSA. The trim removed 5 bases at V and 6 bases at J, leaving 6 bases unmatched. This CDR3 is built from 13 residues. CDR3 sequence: CASSDRESKTQYF. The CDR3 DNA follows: TGTGCCAGCAGCGACAGGGAGTCGAAGACCCAGTACTTC.

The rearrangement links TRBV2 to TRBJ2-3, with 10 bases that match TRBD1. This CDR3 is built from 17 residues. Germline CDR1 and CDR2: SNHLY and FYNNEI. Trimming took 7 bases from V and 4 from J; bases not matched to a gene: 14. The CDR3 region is CASKQIPGQGRSDTQYF. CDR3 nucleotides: TGTGCCAGCAAGCAAATTCCGGGACAGGGGAGGTCAGATACGCAGTATTTT.

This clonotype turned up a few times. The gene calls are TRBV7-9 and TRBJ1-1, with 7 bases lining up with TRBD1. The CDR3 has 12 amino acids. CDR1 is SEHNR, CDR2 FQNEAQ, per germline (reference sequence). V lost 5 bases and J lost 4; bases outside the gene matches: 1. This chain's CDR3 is CASSRDSTEAFF. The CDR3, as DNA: TGTGCCAGCAGCCGGGACAGCACTGAAGCTTTCTTT.

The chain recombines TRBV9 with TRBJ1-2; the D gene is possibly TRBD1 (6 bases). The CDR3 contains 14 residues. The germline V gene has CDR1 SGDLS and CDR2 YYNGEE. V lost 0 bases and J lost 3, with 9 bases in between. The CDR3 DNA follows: TGTGCCAGCAGCGTAGGGGGGCTGGACTATGGCTACACCTTC. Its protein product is CASSVGGLDYGYTF.

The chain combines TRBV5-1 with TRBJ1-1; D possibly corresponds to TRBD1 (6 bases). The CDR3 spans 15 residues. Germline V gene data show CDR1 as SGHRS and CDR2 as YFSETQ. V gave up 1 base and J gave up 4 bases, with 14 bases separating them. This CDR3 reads CASSLPSGGRTEAFF. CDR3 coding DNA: TGCGCCAGCAGCTTGCCTTCCGGGGGCCGCACTGAAGCTTTCTTT.

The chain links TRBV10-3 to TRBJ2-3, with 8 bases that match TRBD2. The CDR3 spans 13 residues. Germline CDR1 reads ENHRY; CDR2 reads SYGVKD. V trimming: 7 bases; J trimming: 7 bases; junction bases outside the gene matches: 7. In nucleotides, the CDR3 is TGTGCCATCAACCCCCGCGGGGGGCATACGCAGTATTTT. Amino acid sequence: CAINPRGGHTQYF.

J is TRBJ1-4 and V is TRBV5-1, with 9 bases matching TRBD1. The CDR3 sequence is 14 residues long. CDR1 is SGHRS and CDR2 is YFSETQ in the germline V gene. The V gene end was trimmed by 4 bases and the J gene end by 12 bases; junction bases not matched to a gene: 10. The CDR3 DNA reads TGCGCCAGCAGCGTGGGGACAGGGCGAGTACAACTGTTTTTT. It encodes CASSVGTGRVQLFF.

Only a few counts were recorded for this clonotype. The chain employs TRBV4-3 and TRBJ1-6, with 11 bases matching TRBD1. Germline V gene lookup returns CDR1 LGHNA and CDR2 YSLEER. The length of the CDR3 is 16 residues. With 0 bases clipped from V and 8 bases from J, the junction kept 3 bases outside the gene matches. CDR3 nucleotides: TGCGCCAGCAGCCAAGAGGGACAGGGGGAATATTCACCCCTCCACTTT. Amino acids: CASSQEGQGEYSPLHF.

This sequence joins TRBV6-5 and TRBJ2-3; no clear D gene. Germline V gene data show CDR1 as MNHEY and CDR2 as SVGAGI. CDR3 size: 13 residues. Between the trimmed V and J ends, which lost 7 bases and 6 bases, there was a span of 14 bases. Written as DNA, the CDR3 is TGTGCCAGCACCACCCAGGTGGGGGATACGCAGTATTTT. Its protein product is CASTTQVGDTQYF.

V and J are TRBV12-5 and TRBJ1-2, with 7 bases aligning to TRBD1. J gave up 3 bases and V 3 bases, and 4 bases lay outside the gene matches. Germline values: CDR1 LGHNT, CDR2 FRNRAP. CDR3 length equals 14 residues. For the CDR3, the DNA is TGTGCTAGTGGTTTCTACAGGGGTCACTATGGCTACACCTTC. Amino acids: CASGFYRGHYGYTF.

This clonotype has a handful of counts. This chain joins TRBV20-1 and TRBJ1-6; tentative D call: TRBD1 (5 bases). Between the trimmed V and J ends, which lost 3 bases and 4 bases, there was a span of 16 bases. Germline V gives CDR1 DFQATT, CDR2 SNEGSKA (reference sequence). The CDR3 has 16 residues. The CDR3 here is CSASMGPTVYNSPLHF. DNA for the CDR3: TGCAGTGCTAGCATGGGGCCCACTGTTTATAATTCACCCCTCCACTTT.

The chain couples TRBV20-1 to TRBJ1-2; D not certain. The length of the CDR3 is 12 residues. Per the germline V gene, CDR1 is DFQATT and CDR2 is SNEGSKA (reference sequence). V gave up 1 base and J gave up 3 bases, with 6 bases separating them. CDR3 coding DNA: TGCAGTGCTAGAGTCACGGACTATGGCTACACCTTC. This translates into CSARVTDYGYTF.

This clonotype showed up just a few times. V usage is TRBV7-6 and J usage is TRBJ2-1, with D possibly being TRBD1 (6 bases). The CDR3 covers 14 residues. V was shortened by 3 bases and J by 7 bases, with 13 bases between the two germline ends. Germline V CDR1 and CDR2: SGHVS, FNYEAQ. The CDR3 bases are TGTGCCAGCAGCTTTATGGGGGCGCCTAATGAGCAGTTCTTC. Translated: CASSFMGAPNEQFF. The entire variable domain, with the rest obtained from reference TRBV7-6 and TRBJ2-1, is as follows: GAGVSQSPRYKVTKRGQDVALRCDPISGHVSLYWYRQALGQGPEFLTYFNYEAQQDKSGLPNDRFSAERPEGSISTLTIQRTEQRDSAMYRCASSFMGAPNEQFFGPGTRLTVL.

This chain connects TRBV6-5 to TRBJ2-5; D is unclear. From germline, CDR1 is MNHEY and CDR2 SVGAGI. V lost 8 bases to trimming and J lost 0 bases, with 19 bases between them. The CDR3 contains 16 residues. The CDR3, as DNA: TGTGCCAGCTCGGCCACGTTATCGAGCTACCAAGAGACCCAGTACTTC. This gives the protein CASSATLSSYQETQYF.

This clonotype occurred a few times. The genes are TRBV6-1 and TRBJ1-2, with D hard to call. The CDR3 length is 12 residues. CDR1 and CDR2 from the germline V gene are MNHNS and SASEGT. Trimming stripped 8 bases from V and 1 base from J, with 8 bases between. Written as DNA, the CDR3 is TGTGCCAGCTCCGACAATAACTATGGCTACACCTTC. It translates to CASSDNNYGYTF.

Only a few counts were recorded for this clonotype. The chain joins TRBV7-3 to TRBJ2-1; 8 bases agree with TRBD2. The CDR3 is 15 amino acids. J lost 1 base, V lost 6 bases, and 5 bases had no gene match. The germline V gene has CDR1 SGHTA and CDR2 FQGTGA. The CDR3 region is CASRASGGSYNEQFF. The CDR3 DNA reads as TGTGCCAGCAGGGCATCGGGGGGGTCCTACAATGAGCAGTTCTTC.

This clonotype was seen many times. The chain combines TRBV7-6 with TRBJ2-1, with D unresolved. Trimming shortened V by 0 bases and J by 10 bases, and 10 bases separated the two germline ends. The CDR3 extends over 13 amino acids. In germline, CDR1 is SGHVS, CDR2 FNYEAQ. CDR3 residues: CASSLAFPQEQFF. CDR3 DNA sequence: TGTGCCAGCAGCTTAGCCTTCCCTCAGGAGCAGTTCTTC.

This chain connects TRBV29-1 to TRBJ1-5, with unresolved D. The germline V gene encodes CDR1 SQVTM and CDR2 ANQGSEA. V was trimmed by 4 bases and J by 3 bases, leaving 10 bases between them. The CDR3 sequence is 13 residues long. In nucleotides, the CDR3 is TGCAGCGTTGTCATGGATACCAATCAGCCCCAGCATTTT. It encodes CSVVMDTNQPQHF.

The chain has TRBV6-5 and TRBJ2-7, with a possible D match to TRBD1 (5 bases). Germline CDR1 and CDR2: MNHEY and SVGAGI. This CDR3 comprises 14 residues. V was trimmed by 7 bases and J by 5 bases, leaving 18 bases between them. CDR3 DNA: TGTGCCAGCAAGGTGGCCAACAGGATTGACGAGCAGTACTTC. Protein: CASKVANRIDEQYF.

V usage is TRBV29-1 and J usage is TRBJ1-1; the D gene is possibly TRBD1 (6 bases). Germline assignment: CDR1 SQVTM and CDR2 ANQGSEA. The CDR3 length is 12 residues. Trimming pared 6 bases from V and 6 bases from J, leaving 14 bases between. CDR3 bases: TGCAGCGTCACAGGGTTAGGGGCTGAAGCTTTCTTT. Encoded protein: CSVTGLGAEAFF. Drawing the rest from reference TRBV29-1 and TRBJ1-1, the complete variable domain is SAVISQKPSRDICQRGTSLTIQCQVDSQVTMMFWYRQQPGQSLTLIATANQGSEATYESGFVIDKFPISRPNLTFSTLTVSNMSPEDSSIYLCSVTGLGAEAFFGQGTRLTVV.

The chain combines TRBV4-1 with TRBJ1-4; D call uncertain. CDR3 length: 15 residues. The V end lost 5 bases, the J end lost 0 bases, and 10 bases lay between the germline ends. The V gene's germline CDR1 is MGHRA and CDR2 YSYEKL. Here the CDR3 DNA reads TGCGCCAGCAGCGCCGGGATAACAACTAATGAAAAACTGTTTTTT. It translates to CASSAGITTNEKLFF.

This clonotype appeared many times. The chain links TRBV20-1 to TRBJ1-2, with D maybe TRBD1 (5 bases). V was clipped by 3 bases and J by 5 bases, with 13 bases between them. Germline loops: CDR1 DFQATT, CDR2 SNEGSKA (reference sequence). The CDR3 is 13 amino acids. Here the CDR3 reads CSASYGGEYGYTF. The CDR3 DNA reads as TGCAGTGCTAGTTATGGGGGGGAATATGGCTACACCTTC.